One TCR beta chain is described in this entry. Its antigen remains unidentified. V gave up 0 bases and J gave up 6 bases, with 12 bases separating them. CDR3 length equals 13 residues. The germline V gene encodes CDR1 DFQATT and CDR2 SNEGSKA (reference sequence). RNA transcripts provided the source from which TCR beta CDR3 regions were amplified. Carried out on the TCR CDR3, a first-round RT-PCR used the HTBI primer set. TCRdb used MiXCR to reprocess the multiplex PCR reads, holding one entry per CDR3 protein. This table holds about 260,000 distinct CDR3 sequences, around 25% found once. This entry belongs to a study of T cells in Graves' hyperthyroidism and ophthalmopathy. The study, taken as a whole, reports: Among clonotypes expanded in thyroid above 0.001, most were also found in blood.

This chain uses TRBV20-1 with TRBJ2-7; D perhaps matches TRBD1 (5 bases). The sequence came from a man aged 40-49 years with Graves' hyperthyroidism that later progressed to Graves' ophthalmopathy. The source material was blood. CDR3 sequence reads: CSARDFQGGEQYF. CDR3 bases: TGCAGTGCTAGAGATTTTCAGGGCGGCGAGCAGTACTTC.